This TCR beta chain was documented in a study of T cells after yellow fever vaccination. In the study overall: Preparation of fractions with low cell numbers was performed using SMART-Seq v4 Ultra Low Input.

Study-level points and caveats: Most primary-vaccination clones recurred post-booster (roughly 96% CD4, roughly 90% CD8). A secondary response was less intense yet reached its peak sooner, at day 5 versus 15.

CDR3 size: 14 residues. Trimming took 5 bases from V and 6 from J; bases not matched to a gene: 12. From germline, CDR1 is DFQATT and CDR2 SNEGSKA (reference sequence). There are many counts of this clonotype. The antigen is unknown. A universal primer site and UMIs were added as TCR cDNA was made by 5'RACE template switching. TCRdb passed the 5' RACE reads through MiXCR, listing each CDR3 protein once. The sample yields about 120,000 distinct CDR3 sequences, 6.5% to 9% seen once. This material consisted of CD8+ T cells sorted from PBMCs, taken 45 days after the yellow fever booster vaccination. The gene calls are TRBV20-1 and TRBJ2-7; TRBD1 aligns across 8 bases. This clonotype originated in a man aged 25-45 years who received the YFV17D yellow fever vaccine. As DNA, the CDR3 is TGCAGTGCTCGCACAAAAAACAGGGGGGCCGAGCAGTACTTC. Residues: CSARTKNRGAEQYF.